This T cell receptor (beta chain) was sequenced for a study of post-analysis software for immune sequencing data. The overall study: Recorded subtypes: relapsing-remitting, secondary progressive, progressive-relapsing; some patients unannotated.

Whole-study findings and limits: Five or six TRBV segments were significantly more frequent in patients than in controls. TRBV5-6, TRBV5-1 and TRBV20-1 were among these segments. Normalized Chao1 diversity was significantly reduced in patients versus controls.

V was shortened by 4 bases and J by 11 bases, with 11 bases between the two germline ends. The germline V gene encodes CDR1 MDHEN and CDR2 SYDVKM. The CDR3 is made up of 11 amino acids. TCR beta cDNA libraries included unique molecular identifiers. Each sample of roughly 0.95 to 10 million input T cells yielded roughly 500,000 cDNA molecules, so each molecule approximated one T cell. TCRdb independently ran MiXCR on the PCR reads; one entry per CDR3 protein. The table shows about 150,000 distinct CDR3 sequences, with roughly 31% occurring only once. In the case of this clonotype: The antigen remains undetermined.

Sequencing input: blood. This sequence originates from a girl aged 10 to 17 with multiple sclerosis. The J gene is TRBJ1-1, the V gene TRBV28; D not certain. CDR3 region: CASSSTRRAFF. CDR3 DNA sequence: TGTGCCAGCAGTTCAACCCGGAGGGCTTTCTTT.